This TCR beta chain appears in the sequencing data of a study of Graves' ophthalmopathy and Graves' hyperthyroidism. Study results and caveats: With a specificity of roughly 72% and a sensitivity of about 70%, the model predicted ophthalmopathy progression. Most thyroid clonotypes with frequency above 0.001 were detected in blood too. Cross-validated, the 13-signature model showed 87.88%/81.08% sensitivity/specificity, and 80%/75% in the test set.

Many counts were recorded for this clonotype. Its antigen is unknown. The study amplified TCR beta CDR3 regions using RNA transcripts. Amplification began with first-round RT-PCR using HTBI primers, then second-round multiplex PCR was performed. TCRdb independently ran MiXCR on the multiplex PCR reads; one entry per CDR3 protein. The data contain 150,000 to 200,000 distinct CDR3 sequences, around 39% of them singletons. The sequenced material came from peripheral blood. This clonotype was obtained from a man younger than 40 with Graves' ophthalmopathy.

DNA for the CDR3: TGTGCCAGCAGTTCATCCGGGACAGGGGGCTCGGTGCAGTACTTC. It is translated as CASSSSGTGGSVQYF. The chain recombines TRBV28 with TRBJ2-7, with 12 bases identical to TRBD1. The length of the CDR3 is 15 residues. J lost 9 bases, V lost 4 bases, and 10 bases had no gene match. Per the germline V gene, CDR1 is MDHEN and CDR2 is SYDVKM.